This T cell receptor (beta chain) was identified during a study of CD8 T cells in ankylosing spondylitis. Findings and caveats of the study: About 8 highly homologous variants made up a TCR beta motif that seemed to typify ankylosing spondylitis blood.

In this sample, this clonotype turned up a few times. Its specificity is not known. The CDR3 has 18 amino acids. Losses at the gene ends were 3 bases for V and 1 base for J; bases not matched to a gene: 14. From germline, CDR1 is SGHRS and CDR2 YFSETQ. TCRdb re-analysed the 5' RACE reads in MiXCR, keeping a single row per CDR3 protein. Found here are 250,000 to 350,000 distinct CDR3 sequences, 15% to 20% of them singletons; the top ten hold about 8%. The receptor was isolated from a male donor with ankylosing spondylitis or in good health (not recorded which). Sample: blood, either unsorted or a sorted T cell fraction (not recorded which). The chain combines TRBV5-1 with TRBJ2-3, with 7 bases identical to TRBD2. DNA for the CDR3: TGCGCCAGCAGCTGGGGTGCTGGGAGCAGCGGGGGCACAGATACGCAGTATTTT. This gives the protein CASSWGAGSSGGTDTQYF.